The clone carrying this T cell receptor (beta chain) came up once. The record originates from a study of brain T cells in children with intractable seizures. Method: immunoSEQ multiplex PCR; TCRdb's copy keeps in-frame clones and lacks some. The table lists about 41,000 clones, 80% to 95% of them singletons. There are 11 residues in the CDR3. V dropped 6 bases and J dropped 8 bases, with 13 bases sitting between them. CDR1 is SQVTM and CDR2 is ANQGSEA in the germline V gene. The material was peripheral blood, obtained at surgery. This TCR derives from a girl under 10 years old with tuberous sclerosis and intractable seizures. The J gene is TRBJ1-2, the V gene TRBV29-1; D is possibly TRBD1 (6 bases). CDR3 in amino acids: CSVAGVKGYTF. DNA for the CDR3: TGCAGCGTCGCAGGGGTTAAAGGCTACACCTTC. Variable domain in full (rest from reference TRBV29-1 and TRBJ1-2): SAVISQKPSRDICQRGTSLTIQCQVDSQVTMMFWYRQQPGQSLTLIATANQGSEATYESGFVIDKFPISRPNLTFSTLTVSNMSPEDSSIYLCSVAGVKGYTFGSGTRLTVV.